This T cell receptor (beta chain) is from a study of tumor-infiltrating lymphocytes in localized non-small cell lung cancer. Across the study: Resected tumor was paired with non-adjacent uninvolved lung from the same patient. Whole-study findings and limits: Compared with uninvolved lung, tumors showed higher T cell infiltration by TCRbeta sequencing. Immunotypes IM1 and IM2 had similar TCR-derived T-cell fractions. Available tissue quantity limited TCR sequencing to a patient subset.

Sequenced by immunoSEQ multiplex PCR; TCRdb stores in-frame clones only, minus some. The table records some 30,000 clones, approximately 83% of them present only once. The CDR3 length is 12 residues. V dropped 4 bases and J dropped 11; count of bases not matched to a gene: 8. CDR1 is SGHDT and CDR2 is YYEEEE in the germline V gene. This clone was seen more than once but under ten times. As yet, its antigen is unknown. The rearrangement uses TRBV5-6 and TRBJ1-1; 7 positions agree with TRBD1. The sample consisted of lung tumor tissue. The clonotype originates from a human donor with non-small cell lung cancer. The CDR3 protein is CASSVTGSAAFF. The CDR3 DNA sequence: TGTGCCAGCAGCGTGACAGGGTCAGCTGCTTTCTTT.